This T cell receptor (beta chain) was identified in a study of spatial heterogeneity in lung cancer. Overall study findings and caveats: Higher tumor mutation counts went along with higher counts of expanded intratumoral alpha and beta TCRs. Nonsynonymous mutations, ubiquitous and regional, were tracked respectively by counts of ubiquitous and regional expanded TCRs.

TCRdb used MiXCR to reprocess the 5' RACE reads, holding one entry per CDR3 protein. The sample carries 23,000 or so distinct CDR3 sequences, under 6.5% recorded once. The CDR3 extends over 12 amino acids. Per the germline V gene, CDR1 is SEHNR and CDR2 is FQNEAQ (reference sequence). Trimming took 3 bases from V and 5 from J, leaving 8 bases between them. Time point denoted: sample taken at primary tumor resection. The donor population consisted of roughly 70 patients with untreated, early-stage non-small cell lung cancer. The input material, whole RNA from tumor, nontumor lung or frozen PBMC, was sequenced unsorted. This clonotype was seen many times. What it binds is unknown.

The clonotype was recovered from a male donor with early-stage non-small cell lung cancer. Sequencing was performed on lung tumor tissue, taken at surgery. This chain uses TRBV7-9 with TRBJ2-7; perhaps TRBD2 as D (5 bases). CDR3 nucleotides: TGTGCCAGCAGCTTGATAGCGAACGAGCAGTACTTC. It is translated as CASSLIANEQYF.